This TCR beta chain was found in a study of identical twins. The study's findings and limits: Researchers caution that invariant MAIT and iNKT cells could partly confound zero-insertion analyses.

Template switching, a step in the protocol, added a universal primer site, and cDNA carried unique molecular identifiers. Each CDR3 protein gets one entry after TCRdb re-called the 5' RACE reads with MiXCR. The sample has about 730,000 distinct CDR3 sequences; 21% are singletons. The length of the CDR3 is 15 residues. Trimming stripped 1 base from V and 3 bases from J, with 12 bases between. As regards this clonotype: Its cognate antigen is unknown.

The sample also formed part of further work on T cells expressing NK-cell markers. That work states: Sorted CD3+CD56+NKG2C+, CD3+CD56+NKG2C- and CD3+CD56-NKG2C+ T-cell subsets were beta-chain profiled. Similarly, these clonotypes led the CD3+CD56-NKG2C+ fraction as well in several donors.

Sequenced: PBMCs. The receptor comes from a young woman in good health. The J gene is TRBJ1-1, the V gene TRBV12-3 or TRBV12-4; D is possibly TRBD1 (6 bases). This CDR3 reads CASSLVQGRDTEAFF. CDR3 coding DNA: TGTGCCAGCAGTTTAGTTCAGGGGAGGGACACTGAAGCTTTCTTT.